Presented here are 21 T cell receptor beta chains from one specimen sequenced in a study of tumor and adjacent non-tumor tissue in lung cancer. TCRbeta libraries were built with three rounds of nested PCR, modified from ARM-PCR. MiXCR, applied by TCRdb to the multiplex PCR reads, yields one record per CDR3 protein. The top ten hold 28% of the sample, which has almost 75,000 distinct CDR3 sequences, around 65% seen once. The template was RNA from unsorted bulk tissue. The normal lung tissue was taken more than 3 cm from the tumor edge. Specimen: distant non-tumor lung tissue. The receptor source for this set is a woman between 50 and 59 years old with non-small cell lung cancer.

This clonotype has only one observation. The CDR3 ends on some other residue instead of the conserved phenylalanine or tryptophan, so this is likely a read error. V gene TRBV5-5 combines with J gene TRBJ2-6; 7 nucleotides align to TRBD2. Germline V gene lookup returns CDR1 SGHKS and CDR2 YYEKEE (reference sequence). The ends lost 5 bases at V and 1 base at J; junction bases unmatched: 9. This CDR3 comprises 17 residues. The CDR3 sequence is CASSLSGLDSGANVLTI. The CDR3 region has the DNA TGTGCCAGCAGTTTGAGTGGACTAGATTCTGGGGCCAACGTCCTGACTATC.

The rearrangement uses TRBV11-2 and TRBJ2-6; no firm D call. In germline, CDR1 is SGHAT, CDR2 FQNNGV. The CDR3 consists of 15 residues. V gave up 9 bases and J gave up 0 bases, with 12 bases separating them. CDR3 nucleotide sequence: TGTGCCAGGAACCGTTTCAACTCTGGGGCCAACGTCCTGACTTTC. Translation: CARNRFNSGANVLTF.

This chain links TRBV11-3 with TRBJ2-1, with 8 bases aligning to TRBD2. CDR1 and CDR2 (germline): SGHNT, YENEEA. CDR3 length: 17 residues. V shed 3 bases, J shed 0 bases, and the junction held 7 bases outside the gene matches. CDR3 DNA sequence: TGTGCCAGCAGCTTTAGCGGGATAGTCAGCTCCTACAATGAGCAGTTCTTC. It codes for CASSFSGIVSSYNEQFF.

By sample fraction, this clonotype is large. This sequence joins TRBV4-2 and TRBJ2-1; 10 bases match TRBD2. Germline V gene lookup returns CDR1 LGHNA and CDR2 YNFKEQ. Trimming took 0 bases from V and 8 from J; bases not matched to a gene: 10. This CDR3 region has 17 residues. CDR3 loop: CASSQDSASGSLYEQFF. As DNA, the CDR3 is TGTGCCAGCAGCCAAGATTCGGCTAGCGGGAGTTTGTATGAGCAGTTCTTC.

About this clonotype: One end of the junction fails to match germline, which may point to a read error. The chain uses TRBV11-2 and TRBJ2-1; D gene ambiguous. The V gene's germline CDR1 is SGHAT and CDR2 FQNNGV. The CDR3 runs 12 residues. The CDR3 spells CTSSLGGDEQFF. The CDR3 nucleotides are TGTACCAGCAGCTTAGGTGGCGATGAGCAGTTTTTC.

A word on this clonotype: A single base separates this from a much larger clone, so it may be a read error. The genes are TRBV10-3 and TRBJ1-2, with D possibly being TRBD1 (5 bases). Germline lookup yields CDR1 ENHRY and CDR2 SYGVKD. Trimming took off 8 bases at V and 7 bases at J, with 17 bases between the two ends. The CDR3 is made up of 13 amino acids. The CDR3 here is CAIGPKAGGGYTF. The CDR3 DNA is TGTGCCATCGGTCCTAAAGCTGGGGGTGGCTACACCTTC.

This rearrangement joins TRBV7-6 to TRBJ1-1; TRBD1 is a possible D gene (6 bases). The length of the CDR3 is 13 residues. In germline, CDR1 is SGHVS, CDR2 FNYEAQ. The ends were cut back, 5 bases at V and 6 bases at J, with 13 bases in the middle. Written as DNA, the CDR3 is TGTGCCAGCAGCGAAACAGGGCTTTCTGAAGCTTTCTTT. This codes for CASSETGLSEAFF.

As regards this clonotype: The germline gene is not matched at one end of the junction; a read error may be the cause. As DNA, the CDR3 is TGCGCCAGCGGCCAAGACTGGCTATTATCCCACAATGAGCAGTTCTTC. It is translated as CASGQDWLLSHNEQFF. J is TRBJ2-1 and V is TRBV4-1; D unresolved. Germline loops: CDR1 MGHRA, CDR2 YSYEKL. The CDR3 contains 16 residues.

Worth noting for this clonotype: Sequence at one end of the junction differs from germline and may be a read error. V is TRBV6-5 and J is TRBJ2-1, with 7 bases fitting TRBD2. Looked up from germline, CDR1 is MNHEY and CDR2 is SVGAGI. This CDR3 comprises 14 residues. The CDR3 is CANRREQCYNGQFF. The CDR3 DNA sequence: TGTGCCAACAGGCGGGAGCAATGCTACAATGGGCAGTTCTTC.

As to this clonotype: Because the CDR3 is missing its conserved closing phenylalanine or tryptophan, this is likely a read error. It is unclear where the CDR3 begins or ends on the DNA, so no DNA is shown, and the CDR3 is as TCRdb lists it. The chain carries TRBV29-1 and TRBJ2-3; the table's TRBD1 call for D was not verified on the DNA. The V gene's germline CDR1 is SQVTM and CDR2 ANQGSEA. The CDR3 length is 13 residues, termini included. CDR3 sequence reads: CSVRAADTDTRYS.

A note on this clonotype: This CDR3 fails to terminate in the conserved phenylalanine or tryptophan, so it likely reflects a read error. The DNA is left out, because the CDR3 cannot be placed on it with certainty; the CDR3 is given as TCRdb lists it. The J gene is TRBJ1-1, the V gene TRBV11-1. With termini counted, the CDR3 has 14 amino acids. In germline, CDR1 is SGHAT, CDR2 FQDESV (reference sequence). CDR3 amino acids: CASSLKELNNEAFL.

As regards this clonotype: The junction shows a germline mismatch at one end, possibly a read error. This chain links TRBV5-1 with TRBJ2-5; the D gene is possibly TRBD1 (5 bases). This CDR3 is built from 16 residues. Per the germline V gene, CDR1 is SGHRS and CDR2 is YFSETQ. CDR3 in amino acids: CANSLIGRRRGETQYF. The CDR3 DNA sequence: TGCGCCAACAGCTTGATCGGGCGGAGAAGGGGAGAGACCCAGTACTTC. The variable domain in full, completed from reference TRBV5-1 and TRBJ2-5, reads KAGVTQTPRYLIKTRGQQVTLSCSPISGHRSVSWYQQTPGQGLQFLFEYFSETQRNKGNFPGRFSGRQFSNSRSEMNVSTLELGDSALYLCANSLIGRRRGETQYFGPGTRLLVL.

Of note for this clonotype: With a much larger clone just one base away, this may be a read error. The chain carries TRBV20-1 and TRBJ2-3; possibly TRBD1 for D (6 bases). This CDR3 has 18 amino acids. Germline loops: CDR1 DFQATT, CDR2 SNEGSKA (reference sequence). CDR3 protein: CSTRILRGAMGATDTQYF. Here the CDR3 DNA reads TGCAGTACTAGAATACTACGAGGGGCGATGGGGGCCACAGATACGCAGTATTTT.

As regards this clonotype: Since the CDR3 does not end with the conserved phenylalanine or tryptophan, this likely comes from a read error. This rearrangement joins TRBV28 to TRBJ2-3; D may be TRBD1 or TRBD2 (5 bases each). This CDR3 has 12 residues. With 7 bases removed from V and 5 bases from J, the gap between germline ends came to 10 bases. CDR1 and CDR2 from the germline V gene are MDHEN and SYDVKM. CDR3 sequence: CASTLGVDTQYY. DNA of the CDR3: TGTGCCAGCACCTTGGGGGTAGATACGCAGTATTAT.

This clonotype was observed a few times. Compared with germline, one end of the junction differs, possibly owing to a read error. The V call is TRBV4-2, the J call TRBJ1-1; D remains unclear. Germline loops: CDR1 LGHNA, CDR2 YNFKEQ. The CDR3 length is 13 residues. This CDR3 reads CASSQNRYTEAFF. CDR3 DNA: TGTGCTAGCAGCCAGAACCGGTACACTGAAGCTTTCTTT.

CDR3 DNA: TGTGCCAGCAGCTCAGTATTCTTCGGTGAGCAGTTCTTC. Amino acid sequence: CASSSVFFGEQFF. This sequence joins TRBV11-2 and TRBJ2-1, with D uncertain. There are 13 residues in the CDR3. The V and J ends lost 4 bases and 9 bases respectively, with 13 bases between them. From germline, CDR1 is SGHAT and CDR2 FQNNGV.

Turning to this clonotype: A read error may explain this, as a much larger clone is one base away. In nucleotides, the CDR3 is TGTGCCAGCAGTTTATGTAATTGTGAGGGCTTGGGAGAAAAACTGTTTTTT. It codes for CASSLCNCEGLGEKLFF. This chain uses TRBV28 with TRBJ1-4; no definite D call. Germline V gene lookup returns CDR1 MDHEN and CDR2 SYDVKM. Between the trimmed V and J ends, which lost 0 bases and 8 bases, there was a span of 19 bases. This CDR3 is 17 amino acids long.

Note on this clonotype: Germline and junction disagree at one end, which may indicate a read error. The CDR3: CNANEQDPISGANVLTF. The CDR3 coding sequence is TGCAATGCTAACGAACAGGACCCGATCTCTGGGGCCAACGTCCTGACTTTC. The chain links TRBV20-1 to TRBJ2-6; maybe TRBD1 (5 bases). Germline V CDR1 and CDR2: DFQATT, SNEGSKA (reference sequence). This CDR3 region has 17 residues.

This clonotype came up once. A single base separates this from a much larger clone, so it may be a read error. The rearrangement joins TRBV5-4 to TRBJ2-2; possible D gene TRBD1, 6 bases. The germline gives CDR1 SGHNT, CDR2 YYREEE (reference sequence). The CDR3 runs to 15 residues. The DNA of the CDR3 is TGTGCCAACAGCTTCAGCAGGGGTGACACCGGGGAGCTGTTTTTT. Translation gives CANSFSRGDTGELFF.

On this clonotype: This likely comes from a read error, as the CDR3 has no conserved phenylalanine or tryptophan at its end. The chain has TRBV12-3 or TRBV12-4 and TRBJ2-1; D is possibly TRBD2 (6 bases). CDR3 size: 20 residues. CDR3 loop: CASLPGLGSSARSSYNKQFL. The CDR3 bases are TGTGCCAGCCTCCCGGGACTCGGTTCCTCGGCTAGAAGCTCCTACAATAAGCAGTTCCTC.

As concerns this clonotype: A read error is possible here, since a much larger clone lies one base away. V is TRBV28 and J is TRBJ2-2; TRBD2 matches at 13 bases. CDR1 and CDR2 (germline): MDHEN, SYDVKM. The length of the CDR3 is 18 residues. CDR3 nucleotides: TGTGCCAACAGTTCCACTAGCGGGAGGGCCTGGAGGACCGGGGAGCTGTTTTTT. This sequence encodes CANSSTSGRAWRTGELFF.